These 20 T cell receptor beta chains came from one sample sequenced in a study of T cell repertoires in ileal Crohn's disease. Here immunoSEQ multiplex PCR was the method, and the copy in TCRdb shows in-frame clones only, minus some. The sample holds roughly 600 clones; around 86% are singletons and the top ten take 5% to 8%. Sequenced: ileal tissue. These receptors were taken from an adult with Crohn's disease.

The genes are TRBV6-5 and TRBJ1-2, with 9 bases aligning to TRBD1. The length of the CDR3 is 13 residues. J gave up 6 bases and V 7 bases, and 6 bases lay outside the gene matches. In germline, CDR1 is MNHEY, CDR2 SVGAGI. The CDR3 region is CASTSQGADGYTF. In nucleotides, the CDR3 is TGTGCCAGCACCTCACAGGGGGCGGATGGCTACACCTTC.

Only one count was recorded for this clone. The chain recombines TRBV4-3 with TRBJ1-1; no definite D call. Germline loops: CDR1 LGHNA, CDR2 YSLEER. The CDR3 has 15 residues. V dropped 0 bases and J dropped 0 bases, with 8 bases sitting between them. The CDR3 DNA sequence: TGCGCCAGCAGCCAAGATACGGGAGTGAACACTGAAGCTTTCTTT. Translating gives CASSQDTGVNTEAFF.

The gene calls are TRBV19 and TRBJ1-1, with D hard to call. Between the trimmed V and J ends, which lost 6 bases and 1 base, there was a span of 9 bases. Germline CDR1 LNHDA, CDR2 SQIVND (reference sequence). CDR3 length: 13 residues. DNA for the CDR3: TGTGCCAGTAGCCAACAGAGGAACACTGAAGCTTTCTTT. Protein product: CASSQQRNTEAFF.

V usage is TRBV4-3 and J usage is TRBJ2-5; 7 nucleotides match TRBD1. Trimming took 4 bases from V and 5 from J; bases not matched to a gene: 7. Germline V gene data show CDR1 as LGHNA and CDR2 as YSLEER. The CDR3 totals 14 residues. CDR3 bases: TGCGCCAGCAGCCTAAGGGCCAGGGGGGAGACCCAGTACTTC. Translating gives CASSLRARGETQYF.

V gene TRBV7-8 combines with J gene TRBJ2-7; 7 nucleotides line up with TRBD1. This CDR3 has 16 amino acids. The germline CDR1 and CDR2 sequences are SGHVS and FQNEAQ. V shed 4 bases and J 0 bases; nucleotides not matched to a gene: 9. CDR3 in amino acids: CASSSNRGRASYEQYF. The CDR3 coding sequence is TGTGCCAGCAGCTCAAACAGGGGCAGGGCCTCCTACGAGCAGTACTTC.

The chain links TRBV4-2 to TRBJ2-5; possible D gene TRBD2, 5 bases. The germline V and J ends were trimmed by 0 bases and 3 bases, with 11 bases remaining between them. This CDR3 region has 15 residues. Germline-derived CDR1 and CDR2 are LGHNA and YNFKEQ. The CDR3 sequence is CASSQDLVGEETQYF. The CDR3 DNA reads TGTGCCAGCAGCCAAGATCTAGTCGGGGAAGAGACCCAGTACTTC.

This clone was counted only a few times. This chain connects TRBV5-6 to TRBJ2-7; 8 nucleotides agree with TRBD1. This CDR3 comprises 14 residues. From germline, CDR1 is SGHDT and CDR2 YYEEEE. The V gene end was trimmed by 3 bases and the J gene end by 6 bases; junction bases not matched to a gene: 8. The CDR3 DNA is TGTGCCAGCAGCTCGGACAGGGAGTGGGGCGAGCAGTACGTC. Translating gives CASSSDREWGEQYV.

The chain links TRBV27 to TRBJ1-2; D unresolved. The ends were cut back, 0 bases at V and 8 bases at J, with 16 bases in the middle. This CDR3 spans 15 amino acids. In germline, CDR1 is MNHEY, CDR2 SMNVEV (reference sequence). The CDR3 region is CASSLSGQPLYGYTF. The CDR3 DNA follows: TGTGCCAGCAGTTTATCGGGCCAGCCCCTATACGGCTACACCTTC.

This clone appeared a single time. The conserved phenylalanine or tryptophan normally closing the CDR3 is absent here, so this likely arose from a read error. The chain links TRBV19 to TRBJ1-6; D is undetermined. V lost 6 bases to trimming and J lost 7 bases, with 10 bases between them. CDR1 is LNHDA and CDR2 is SQIVND in the germline V gene (reference sequence). The CDR3 has 13 amino acids. CDR3 DNA: TGTGCCAGTAGGTTGGGAGGAAATTCACCCCTCCACCTT. As protein: CASRLGGNSPLHL.

J is TRBJ2-3 and V is TRBV6-1, with TRBD2 matching over 7 bases. The CDR3 sequence is 16 residues long. V was pared by 2 bases and J by 6 bases, with 11 bases of the junction left unmatched. Germline values: CDR1 MNHNS, CDR2 SASEGT. The CDR3 loop is CASSEYLAASTDTQYF. CDR3 nucleotide sequence: TGTGCCAGCAGTGAATATCTAGCGGCGTCTACTGATACGCAGTATTTT.

The chain combines TRBV9 with TRBJ2-3; 9 positions match TRBD2. This CDR3 has 16 residues. CDR1 and CDR2 from the germline V gene are SGDLS and YYNGEE. V shed 3 bases and J 1 base; nucleotides not matched to a gene: 6. The CDR3 spells CASSEGGLARTDTQYF. As DNA, the CDR3 is TGTGCCAGCAGCGAGGGGGGACTAGCCCGCACAGATACGCAGTATTTT.

The chain combines TRBV9 with TRBJ1-2; 9 nucleotides align to TRBD1. The CDR3 extends over 17 amino acids. With V trimmed by 3 bases and J by 3 bases, 12 bases remained unmatched. CDR1 SGDLS and CDR2 YYNGEE come from the germline V gene. The CDR3, as DNA: TGTGCCAGCAGCGAGGACAGGGGAGTCGCCCCCTACTATGGCTACACCTTC. Translated: CASSEDRGVAPYYGYTF.

This rearrangement joins TRBV5-1 to TRBJ1-4; D might be TRBD1 (5 bases). The V gene lost 0 bases and the J gene lost 8 bases, with 14 bases spanning the gap. This CDR3 is built from 15 residues. Germline CDR1 is SGHRS and CDR2 is YFSETQ. The CDR3 is CASSLGLLGREKLFF. The CDR3 nucleotides read TGCGCCAGCAGCTTGGGACTCTTGGGGCGGGAAAAACTGTTTTTT.

The chain recombines TRBV7-2 with TRBJ2-1, with TRBD2 matching 9 bases. The CDR3 is 14 amino acids. CDR1 SGHTA and CDR2 FQGNSA come from the germline V gene. Germline trimming cut 3 bases from V and 4 bases from J; bases unmatched to any gene: 1. The CDR3 spells CASSFTSGYNEQFF. CDR3 coding DNA: TGTGCCAGCAGCTTTACTAGCGGGTACAATGAGCAGTTCTTC.

V gene TRBV27 combines with J gene TRBJ1-4; no firm D call. Trimming cost V 5 bases and J 0 bases, with 13 bases left between them. This CDR3 is 16 amino acids long. From germline, CDR1 is MNHEY and CDR2 SMNVEV (reference sequence). CDR3 in amino acids: CASSRRQETTNEKLFF. The CDR3 region has the DNA TGTGCCAGCAGTCGTCGGCAGGAAACAACTAATGAAAAACTGTTTTTT.

The V gene is TRBV2, the J gene TRBJ1-4; D gene ambiguous. CDR1 and CDR2 (germline): SNHLY, FYNNEI. The CDR3 has 13 amino acids. Trimming left V 4 bases short and J 4 bases short, with 7 bases between. In nucleotides, the CDR3 is TGTGCCAGCAGTGGGCCCGATAATGAAAAACTGTTTTTT. It translates to CASSGPDNEKLFF.

J is TRBJ2-3 and V is TRBV4-3, with 13 bases lining up with TRBD2. Germline CDR1 reads LGHNA; CDR2 reads YSLEER. V dropped 4 bases and J dropped 1; count of bases not matched to a gene: 2. The CDR3 is 16 residues long. The CDR3 DNA reads TGCGCCAGCAGCCCAGGGACTAGCGGGGGCACAGATACGCAGTATTTT. This encodes CASSPGTSGGTDTQYF.

The chain carries TRBV9 and TRBJ1-1; D possibly corresponds to TRBD1 (6 bases). Trimming shortened V by 4 bases and J by 4 bases, and 14 bases separated the two germline ends. CDR3 size: 14 residues. Germline V gene data show CDR1 as SGDLS and CDR2 as YYNGEE. The CDR3 region is CASSPSQGSTEAFF. The CDR3 DNA reads as TGTGCCAGCAGCCCCTCGCAGGGGAGCACTGAAGCTTTCTTT.

This chain links TRBV7-9 with TRBJ2-2; D is perhaps TRBD1 (5 bases). This CDR3 is 15 amino acids long. Trimming took 5 bases from V and 5 from J, leaving 15 bases between them. Per germline, CDR1 SEHNR and CDR2 FQNEAQ (reference sequence). The CDR3 bases are TGTGCCAGCAGCCCGCGACAGCCTTCAACCGGGGAGCTGTTTTTT. Translation: CASSPRQPSTGELFF.

A single count supports this clone. The rearrangement links TRBV5-5 to TRBJ2-3, with TRBD2 matching 8 bases. The V and J ends lost 0 bases and 7 bases, in that order; junction bases with no gene match: 13. This CDR3 region has 17 residues. Germline V CDR1 and CDR2: SGHKS, YYEKEE (reference sequence). CDR3 sequence: CASSLVGGARSGNTQYF. The CDR3 region has the DNA TGTGCCAGCAGCTTGGTCGGGGGGGCCCGGAGTGGAAATACGCAGTATTTT.